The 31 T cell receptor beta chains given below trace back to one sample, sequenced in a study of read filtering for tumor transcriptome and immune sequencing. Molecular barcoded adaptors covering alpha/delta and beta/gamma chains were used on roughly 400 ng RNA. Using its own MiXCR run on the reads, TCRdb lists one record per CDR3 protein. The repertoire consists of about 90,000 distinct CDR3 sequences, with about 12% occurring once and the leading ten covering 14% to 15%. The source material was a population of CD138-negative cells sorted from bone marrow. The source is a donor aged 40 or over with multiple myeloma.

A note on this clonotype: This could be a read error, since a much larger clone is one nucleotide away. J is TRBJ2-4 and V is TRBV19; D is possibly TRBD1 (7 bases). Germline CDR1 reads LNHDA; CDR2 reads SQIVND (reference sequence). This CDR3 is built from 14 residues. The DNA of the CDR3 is TGTGCCAGGAGTAGTCAGGGGGGACAAAACATTCAGTACTTC. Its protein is CARSSQGGQNIQYF.

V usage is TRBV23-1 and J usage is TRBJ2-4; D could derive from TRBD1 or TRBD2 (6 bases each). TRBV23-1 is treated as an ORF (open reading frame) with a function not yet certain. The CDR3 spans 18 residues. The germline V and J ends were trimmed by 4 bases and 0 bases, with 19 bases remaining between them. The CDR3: CASSPQPTGALAKNIQYF. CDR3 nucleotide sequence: TGCGCCAGCAGTCCCCAGCCTACGGGGGCGTTAGCCAAAAACATTCAGTACTTC.

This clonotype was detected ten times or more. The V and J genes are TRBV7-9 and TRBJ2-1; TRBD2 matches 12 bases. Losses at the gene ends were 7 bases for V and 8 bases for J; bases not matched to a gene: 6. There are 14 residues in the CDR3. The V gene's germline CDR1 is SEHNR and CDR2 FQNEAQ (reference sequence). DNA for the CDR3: TGTGCCAGCACTGTACTAGCGGGAGGCTATGAGCAGTTCTTC. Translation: CASTVLAGGYEQFF.

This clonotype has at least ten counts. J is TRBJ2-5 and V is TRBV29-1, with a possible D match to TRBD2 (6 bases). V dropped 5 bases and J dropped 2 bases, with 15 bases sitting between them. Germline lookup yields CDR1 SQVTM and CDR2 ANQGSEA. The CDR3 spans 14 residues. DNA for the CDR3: TGCAGCGTTATCCTCGGGGGATTTCAAGAGACCCAGTACTTC. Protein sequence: CSVILGGFQETQYF.

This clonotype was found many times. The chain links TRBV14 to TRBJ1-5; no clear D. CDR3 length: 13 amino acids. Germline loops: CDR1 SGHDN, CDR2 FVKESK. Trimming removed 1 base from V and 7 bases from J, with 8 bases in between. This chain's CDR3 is CASSQGPQQPQHF. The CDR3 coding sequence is TGTGCCAGCAGCCAAGGGCCCCAGCAGCCCCAGCATTTT. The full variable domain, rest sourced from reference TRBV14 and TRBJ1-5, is EAGVTQFPSHSVIEKGQTVTLRCDPISGHDNLYWYRRVMGKEIKFLLHFVKESKQDESGMPNNRFLAERTGGTYSTLKVQPAELEDSGVYFCASSQGPQQPQHFGDGTRLSIL.

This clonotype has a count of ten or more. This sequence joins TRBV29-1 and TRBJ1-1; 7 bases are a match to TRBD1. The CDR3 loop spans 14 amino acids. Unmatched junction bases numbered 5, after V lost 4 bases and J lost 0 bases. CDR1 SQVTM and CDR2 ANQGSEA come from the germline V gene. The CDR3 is CSVALQGMNTEAFF. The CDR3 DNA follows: TGCAGCGTTGCCCTACAGGGGATGAACACTGAAGCTTTCTTT.

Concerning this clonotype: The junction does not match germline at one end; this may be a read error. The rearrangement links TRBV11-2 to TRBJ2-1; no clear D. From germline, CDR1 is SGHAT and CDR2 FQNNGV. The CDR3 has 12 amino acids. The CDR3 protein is CASSPSYKEQFF. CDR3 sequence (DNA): TGTGCCAGCAGCCCCTCTTACAAGGAGCAGTTCTTC. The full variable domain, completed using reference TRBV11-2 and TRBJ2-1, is EAGVAQSPRYKIIEKRQSVAFWCNPISGHATLYWYQQILGQGPKLLIQFQNNGVVDDSQLPKDRFSAERLKGVDSTLKIQPAKLEDSAVYLCASSPSYKEQFFGPGTRLTVL.

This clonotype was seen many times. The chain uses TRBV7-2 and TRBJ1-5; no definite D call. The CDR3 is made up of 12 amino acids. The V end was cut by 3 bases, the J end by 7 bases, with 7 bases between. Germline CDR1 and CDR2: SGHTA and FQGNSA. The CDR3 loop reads CASSFNRQPQHF. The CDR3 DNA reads TGTGCCAGCAGCTTTAATAGACAGCCCCAGCATTTT.

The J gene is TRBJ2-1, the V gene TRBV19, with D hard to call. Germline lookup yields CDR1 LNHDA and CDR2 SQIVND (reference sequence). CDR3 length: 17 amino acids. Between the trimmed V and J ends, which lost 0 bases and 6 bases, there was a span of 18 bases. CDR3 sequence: CASSIDRPWQDPNEQFF. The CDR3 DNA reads TGTGCCAGTAGTATAGATCGCCCCTGGCAGGACCCCAATGAGCAGTTCTTC.

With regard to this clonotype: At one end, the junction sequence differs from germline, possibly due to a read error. Here the CDR3 reads CASSAPYGLAGGNSYSEQFF. CDR3 DNA sequence: TGTGCCAGCAGCGCACCATACGGCCTAGCGGGAGGGAACTCCTACAGTGAGCAGTTCTTC. The gene calls are TRBV3-1 and TRBJ2-1; 12 bases agree with TRBD2. There are 20 residues in the CDR3. Per germline, CDR1 LGHDT and CDR2 YNNKEL (reference sequence).

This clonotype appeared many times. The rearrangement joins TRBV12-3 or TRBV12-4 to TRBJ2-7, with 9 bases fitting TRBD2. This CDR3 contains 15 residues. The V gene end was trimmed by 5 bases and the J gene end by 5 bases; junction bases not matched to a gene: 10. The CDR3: CASSPRTAGGNEQYF. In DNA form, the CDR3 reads TGTGCCAGCAGTCCCCGGACGGCGGGAGGGAACGAGCAGTACTTC.

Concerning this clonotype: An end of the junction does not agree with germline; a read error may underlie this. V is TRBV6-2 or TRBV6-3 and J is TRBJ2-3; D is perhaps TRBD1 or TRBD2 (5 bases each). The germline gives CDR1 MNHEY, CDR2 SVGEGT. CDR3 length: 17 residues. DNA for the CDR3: TGCGCCAGCAGCGCCGGGACCTCTATTGTCAGCCCAGATACGCAGTATTTT. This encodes CASSAGTSIVSPDTQYF.

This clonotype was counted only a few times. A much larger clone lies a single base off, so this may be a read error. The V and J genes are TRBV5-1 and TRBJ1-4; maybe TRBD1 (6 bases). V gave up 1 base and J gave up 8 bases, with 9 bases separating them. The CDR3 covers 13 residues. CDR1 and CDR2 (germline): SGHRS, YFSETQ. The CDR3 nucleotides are TGCGCCAGCAGCTTGCAGGGGTACGAAAAACTGTTTTTT. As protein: CASSLQGYEKLFF.

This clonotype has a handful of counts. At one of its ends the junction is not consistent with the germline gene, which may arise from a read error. The CDR3: CASLKGRQEAQYF. The DNA of the CDR3 is TGTGCCAGCCTAAAAGGAAGACAAGAGGCCCAGTACTTC. J is TRBJ2-5 and V is TRBV6-1, with D unresolved. Germline CDR1 reads MNHNS; CDR2 reads SASEGT. The CDR3 loop spans 13 amino acids.

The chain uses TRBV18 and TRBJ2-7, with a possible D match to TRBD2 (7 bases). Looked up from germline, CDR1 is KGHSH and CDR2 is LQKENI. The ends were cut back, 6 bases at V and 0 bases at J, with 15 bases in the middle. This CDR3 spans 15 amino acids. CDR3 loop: CASSGLGGLSYEQYF. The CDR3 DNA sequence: TGTGCCAGCTCCGGCTTGGGGGGGCTCTCCTACGAGCAGTACTTC.

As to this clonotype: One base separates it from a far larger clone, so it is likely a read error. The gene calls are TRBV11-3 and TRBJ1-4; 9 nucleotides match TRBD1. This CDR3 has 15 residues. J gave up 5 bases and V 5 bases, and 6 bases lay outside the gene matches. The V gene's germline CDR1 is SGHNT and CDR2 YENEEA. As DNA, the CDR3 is TGTGCCAGCAGCAAGGACAGGGGCGGGAATGAAAAACTGTTTTTT. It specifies CASSKDRGGNEKLFF.

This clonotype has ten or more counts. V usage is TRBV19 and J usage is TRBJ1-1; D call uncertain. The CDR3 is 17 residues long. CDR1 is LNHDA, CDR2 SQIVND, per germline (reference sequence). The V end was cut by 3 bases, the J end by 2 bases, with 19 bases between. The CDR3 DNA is TGTGCCAGTAGTATTGGGCTCCGGATGGTCCGTAACACTGAAGCTTTCTTT. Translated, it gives CASSIGLRMVRNTEAFF.

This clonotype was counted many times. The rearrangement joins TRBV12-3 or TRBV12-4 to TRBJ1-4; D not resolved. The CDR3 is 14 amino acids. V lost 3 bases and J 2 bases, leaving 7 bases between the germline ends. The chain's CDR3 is CASSFRHTNEKLFF. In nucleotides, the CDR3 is TGTGCCAGCAGTTTTAGGCACACTAATGAAAAACTGTTTTTT.

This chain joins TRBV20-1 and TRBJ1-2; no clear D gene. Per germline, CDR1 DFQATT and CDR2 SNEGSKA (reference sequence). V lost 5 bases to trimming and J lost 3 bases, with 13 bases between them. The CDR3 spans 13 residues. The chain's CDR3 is CSAGGPEDYGYTF. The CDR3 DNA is TGCAGTGCTGGAGGTCCGGAGGACTATGGCTACACCTTC.

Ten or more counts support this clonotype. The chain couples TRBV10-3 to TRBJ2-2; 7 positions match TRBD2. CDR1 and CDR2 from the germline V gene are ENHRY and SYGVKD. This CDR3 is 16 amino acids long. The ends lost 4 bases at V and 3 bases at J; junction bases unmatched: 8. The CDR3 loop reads CAISVELALHTGELFF. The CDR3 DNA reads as TGTGCCATCAGTGTCGAACTAGCGCTACACACCGGGGAGCTGTTTTTT.

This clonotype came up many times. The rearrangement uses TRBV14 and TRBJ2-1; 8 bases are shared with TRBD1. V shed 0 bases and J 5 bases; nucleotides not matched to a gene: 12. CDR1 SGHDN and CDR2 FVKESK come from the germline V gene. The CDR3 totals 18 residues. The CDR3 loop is CASSQDQGALVGNNEQFF. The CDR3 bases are TGTGCCAGCAGCCAAGACCAGGGGGCGTTAGTAGGAAACAATGAGCAGTTCTTC.

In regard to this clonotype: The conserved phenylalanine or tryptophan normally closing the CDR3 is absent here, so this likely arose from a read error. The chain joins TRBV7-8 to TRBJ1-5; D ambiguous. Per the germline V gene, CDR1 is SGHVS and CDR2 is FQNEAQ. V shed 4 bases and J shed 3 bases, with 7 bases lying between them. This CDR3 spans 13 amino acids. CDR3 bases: TGTGCCAGCAGCTCTTCCTACAATCAGCCCCAGCATTGT. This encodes CASSSSYNQPQHC.

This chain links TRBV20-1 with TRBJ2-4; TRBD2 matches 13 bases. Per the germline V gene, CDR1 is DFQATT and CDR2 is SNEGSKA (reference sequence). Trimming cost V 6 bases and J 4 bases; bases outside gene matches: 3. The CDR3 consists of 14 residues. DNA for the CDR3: TGCAGTGCAGGACTAGCGGGAGTTAAAAACATTCAGTACTTC. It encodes CSAGLAGVKNIQYF.

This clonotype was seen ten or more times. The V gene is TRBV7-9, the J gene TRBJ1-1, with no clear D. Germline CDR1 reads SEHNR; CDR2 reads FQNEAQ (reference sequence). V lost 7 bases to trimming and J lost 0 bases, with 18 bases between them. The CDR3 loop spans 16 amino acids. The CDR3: CASTYLGFSMNTEAFF. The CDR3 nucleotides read TGTGCCAGCACCTACCTGGGTTTTAGTATGAACACTGAAGCTTTCTTT.

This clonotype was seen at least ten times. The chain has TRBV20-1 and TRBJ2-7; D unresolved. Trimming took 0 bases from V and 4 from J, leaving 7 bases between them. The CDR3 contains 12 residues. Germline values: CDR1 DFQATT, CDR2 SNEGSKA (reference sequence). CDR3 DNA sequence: TGCAGTGCTAGAGATCGACCTTACGAGCAGTACTTC. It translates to CSARDRPYEQYF.

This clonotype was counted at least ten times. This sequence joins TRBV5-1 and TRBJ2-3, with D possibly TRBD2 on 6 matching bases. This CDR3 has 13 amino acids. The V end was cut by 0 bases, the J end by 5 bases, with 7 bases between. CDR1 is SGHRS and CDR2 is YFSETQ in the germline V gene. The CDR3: CASSLGAGDTQYF. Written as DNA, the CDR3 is TGCGCCAGCAGCTTGGGAGCGGGAGATACGCAGTATTTT.

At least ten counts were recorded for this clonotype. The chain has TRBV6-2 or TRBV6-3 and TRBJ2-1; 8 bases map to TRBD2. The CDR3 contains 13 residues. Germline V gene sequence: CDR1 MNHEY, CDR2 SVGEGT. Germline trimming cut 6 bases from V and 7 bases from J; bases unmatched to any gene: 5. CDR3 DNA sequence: TGTGCCAGCAGAAAGCGGGAGCTTAATGAGCAGTTCTTC. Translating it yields CASRKRELNEQFF.

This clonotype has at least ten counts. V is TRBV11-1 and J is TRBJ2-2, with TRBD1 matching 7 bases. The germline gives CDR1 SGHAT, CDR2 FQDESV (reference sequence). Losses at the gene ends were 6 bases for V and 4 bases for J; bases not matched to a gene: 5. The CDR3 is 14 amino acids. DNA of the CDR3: TGTGCCAGCAGTACCGGGACAGCCACCGGGGAGCTGTTTTTT. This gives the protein CASSTGTATGELFF.

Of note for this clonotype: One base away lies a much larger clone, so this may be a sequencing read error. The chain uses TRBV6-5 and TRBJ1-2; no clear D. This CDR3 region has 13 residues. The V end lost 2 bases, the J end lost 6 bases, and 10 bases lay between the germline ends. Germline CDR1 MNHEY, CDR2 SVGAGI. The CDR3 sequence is CASSYVWSDGYTF. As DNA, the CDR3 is TGTGCCAGCAGTTACGTTTGGAGCGATGGCTACACCTTC.

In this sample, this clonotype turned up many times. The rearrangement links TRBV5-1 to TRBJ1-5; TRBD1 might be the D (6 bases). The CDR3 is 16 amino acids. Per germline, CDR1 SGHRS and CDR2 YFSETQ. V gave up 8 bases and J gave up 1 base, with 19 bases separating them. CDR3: CARENRARTSNQPQHF. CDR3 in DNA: TGCGCCAGGGAAAACAGGGCTCGGACGAGCAATCAGCCCCAGCATTTT. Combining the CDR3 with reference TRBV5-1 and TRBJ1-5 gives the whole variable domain KAGVTQTPRYLIKTRGQQVTLSCSPISGHRSVSWYQQTPGQGLQFLFEYFSETQRNKGNFPGRFSGRQFSNSRSEMNVSTLELGDSALYLCARENRARTSNQPQHFGDGTRLSIL.

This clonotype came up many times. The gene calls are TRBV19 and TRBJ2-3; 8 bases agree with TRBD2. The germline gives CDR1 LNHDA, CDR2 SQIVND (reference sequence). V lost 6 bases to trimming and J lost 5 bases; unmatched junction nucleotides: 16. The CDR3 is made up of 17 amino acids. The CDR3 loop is CASSPLTKREYRDTQYF. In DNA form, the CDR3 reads TGTGCCAGTAGCCCCTTGACGAAGCGGGAGTATAGAGATACGCAGTATTTT. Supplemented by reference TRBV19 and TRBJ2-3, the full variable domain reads DGGITQSPKYLFRKEGQNVTLSCEQNLNHDAMYWYRQDPGQGLRLIYYSQIVNDFQKGDIAEGYSVSREKKESFPLTVTSAQKNPTAFYLCASSPLTKREYRDTQYFGPGTRLTVL.